This T cell receptor beta chain was recorded in a study of PD-1 blockade in classical Hodgkin lymphoma. This CDR3 has 17 residues. V was clipped by 2 bases and J by 3 bases; unmatched bases: 9. Germline loops: CDR1 MNHEY, CDR2 SMNVEV (reference sequence). TCRdb keeps only in-frame clones here, not all; method: immunoSEQ multiplex PCR. The sample shows around 45,000 clones, about 88% of them seen only once. Relapse after autologous stem cell transplantation occurred in every patient, and brentuximab vedotin exposure varied. Best outcomes ranged across complete response, partial response and progressive disease.

The receptor was isolated from a human donor with classical Hodgkin lymphoma. The chain has TRBV27 and TRBJ2-3, with 9 nucleotides matching TRBD2. The sequencing here drew on peripheral blood mononuclear cells (PBMCs), taken at baseline. The CDR3 is CASSLPGLRGGTDTQYF. CDR3 nucleotide sequence: TGTGCCAGCAGTTTACCCGGTTTGCGGGGGGGGACAGATACGCAGTATTTT.